In this sample, the clone carrying this T cell receptor (beta chain) turned up once. Donors in Cohort 3 counted as recovered after two negative PCRs, clearance, or symptom resolution. The data derive from a study of blood T cell repertoires in COVID-19. Background on the study: Sites across the United States, Italy and Spain contributed samples from acute and convalescent COVID-19.

Sequencing was performed with immunoSEQ multiplex PCR; in TCRdb, only in-frame clones are kept and a portion is missing. The sample comprises roughly 160,000 clones, roughly 80% of which are singletons, and 8% to 13% rests with the top ten. The receptor was derived from a man aged 50 to 60 who had recovered from COVID-19. The sequenced sample consisted of PBMCs or T cells enriched from blood (not recorded which).

DNA for the CDR3: TGTGCCACCAACAGGGGAGACACCGGGGAGCTGTTTTTT. Protein sequence: CATNRGDTGELFF. The chain joins TRBV28 to TRBJ2-2; 7 nucleotides line up with TRBD1. The CDR3 has 13 residues. With 10 bases clipped from V and 3 bases from J, the junction kept 5 bases outside the gene matches. Per the germline V gene, CDR1 is MDHEN and CDR2 is SYDVKM.